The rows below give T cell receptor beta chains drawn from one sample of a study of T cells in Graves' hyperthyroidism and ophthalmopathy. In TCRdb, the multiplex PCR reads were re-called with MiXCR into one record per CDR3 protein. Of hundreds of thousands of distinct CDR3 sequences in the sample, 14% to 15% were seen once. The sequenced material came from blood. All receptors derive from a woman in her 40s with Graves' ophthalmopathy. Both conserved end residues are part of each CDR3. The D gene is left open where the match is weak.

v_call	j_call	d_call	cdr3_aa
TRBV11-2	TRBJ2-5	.	CASSLGGRGARQETQYF
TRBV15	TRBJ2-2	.	CATSSLPGHPLNTGELFF
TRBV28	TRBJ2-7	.	CASIGGNWYEQYF
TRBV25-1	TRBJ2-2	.	CASSGRGRGTGELFF
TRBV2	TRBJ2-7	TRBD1	CASKRVRTGGSEQYF
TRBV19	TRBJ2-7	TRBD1	CASSPQGAGGYEQYF
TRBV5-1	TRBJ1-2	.	CASSLEGQGYGYTF
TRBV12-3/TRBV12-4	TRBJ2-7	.	CASSSYLGQGRGEQYF
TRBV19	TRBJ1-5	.	CASSIDLTVGNQPQHF
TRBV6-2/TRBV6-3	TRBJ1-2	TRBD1	CASSYYSTGDYGYTF